These T cell receptor beta chains were read from a single sample in a study of CD8+CD57+ T cells in acquired aplastic anemia. Each CDR3 protein gets one entry after TCRdb re-called the reads with MiXCR. Of about 160,000 distinct CDR3 sequences detected, 65% to 75% appear once; the ten largest clones hold around 45%. The specimen was sorted CD4+, CD8+, or CD8+CD57+ T cells (not recorded which) from PBMCs. The receptors here all came from a human donor with aplastic anemia. Each CDR3 is given with its conserved first and last residue. D genes are given only for firm matches. Only some rows state a clone size, as once, few, many or a class for expanded clones.

v_gene	d_gene	j_gene	abundance	len	CDR3nt	CDR3aa
TRBV7-8	TRBD2	TRBJ2-5	.	15	TGTGCCAGCAGCGCCGCACTAGCGGGGGGAAAGACCCAGTACTTC	CASSAALAGGKTQYF
TRBV19	.	TRBJ2-5	.	13	TGTGCCAGTAGTATAGCTAGTGGAGAGACCCAGTACTTC	CASSIASGETQYF
TRBV5-1	.	TRBJ1-1	.	14	TGCGCCTGCAGCTCGGGACAAGGAGCTACTGAGGCTTTCTTT	CACSSGQGATEAFF
TRBV19	.	TRBJ1-5	.	14	TGTGCCAGTAGACTGGACAGCTATAATCAGCCCCAGCATTTT	CASRLDSYNQPQHF
TRBV9	.	TRBJ2-1	.	15	TGTGCCAGCAGCGTAGGTGGTAGCAACTACATTGAGCAGTTCTTC	CASSVGGSNYIEQFF
TRBV12-3/TRBV12-4	.	TRBJ1-3	few	13	TGTGCCAGCAGGTACAGCTCTGGAAACACCATATATTTT	CASRYSSGNTIYF
TRBV5-4	TRBD2	TRBJ2-7	.	15	TGTGCCAGCAGCTTGACTAGCGGGAGAAGCCACGAGCAGTACTTC	CASSLTSGRSHEQYF
TRBV12-3/TRBV12-4	TRBD1	TRBJ1-1	.	15	TGTGCCAGCAGTTTGTACAGGGGACTGAACACTGAAGCTTTCTTT	CASSLYRGLNTEAFF
TRBV7-6	.	TRBJ2-1	.	17	TGTGCCAGCAGCCTAACCGAAACAGGGATTTTAGCGGATGAGCAGTTCTTC	CASSLTETGILADEQFF
TRBV5-1	.	TRBJ1-5	.	18	TGCGCCAGCAGCTTCGGGCTGGCAACAGAAAACGTAAGTCAGCCCCAGCATTTT	CASSFGLATENVSQPQHF
TRBV9	TRBD1	TRBJ2-2	.	13	TGTGCCAGCAGGGGACAGTATACCGGGGAGCTGTTTTTT	CASRGQYTGELFF
TRBV19	.	TRBJ2-2	few	10	TGTGCCAGTAGGGCCGGGGAGCTGTTTTTT	CASRAGELFF
TRBV6-4	.	TRBJ1-2	many	14	TGTGCCAGCAGCGCGGACAGAGAAGGGTATGGCTACACCTTC	CASSADREGYGYTF
TRBV7-9	.	TRBJ1-2	.	12	TGTGCCAGCAGCGTTCCAGGGAGCGGCTACACCTTC	CASSVPGSGYTF
TRBV30	.	TRBJ1-5	.	14	TGTGCCTGGAGTGTAGGAGGGGAGCATCAGCCCCAGCATTTT	CAWSVGGEHQPQHF
TRBV29-1	TRBD1	TRBJ2-3	many	16	TGCAGCGTTGGACAGGCGGGGACAGGGTATTCGGATACGCAGTATTTT	CSVGQAGTGYSDTQYF
TRBV5-1	.	TRBJ2-3	.	16	TGCGCCAGCAGCCAATTCGGAACGGGTCGCACAGATACGCAGTATTTT	CASSQFGTGRTDTQYF
TRBV6-4	.	TRBJ2-1	.	17	TGTGCCAGCAGTGACTCGATCGGGCAGGGGAAAACTTTTGAGCAGTTCTTC	CASSDSIGQGKTFEQFF
TRBV5-1	TRBD1	TRBJ1-2	.	13	TGCGCCAGCAGCGTGGACAGGGGTTATGGCTACACCTTC	CASSVDRGYGYTF
TRBV10-3	.	TRBJ2-1	once	16	TGTGCCATCAGTTCCTCGACTGGAAGCTCCTACAATGAGCAGTTCTTC	CAISSSTGSSYNEQFF
TRBV6-4	TRBD2	TRBJ2-5	few	14	TGTGCCAGCGGTCCGGGACTAGAGTCAGAGACCCAGTACTTC	CASGPGLESETQYF
TRBV29-1	TRBD2	TRBJ2-3	.	15	TGCAGCGTTGCGAAGCGGGGGGGGGGGACAGATACGCAGTATTTT	CSVAKRGGGTDTQYF
TRBV29-1	.	TRBJ2-5	.	12	TGCAGCGTGAGGACGGTGGGCGAGACCCAGTACTTC	CSVRTVGETQYF
TRBV7-9	TRBD1	TRBJ1-2	.	14	TGTGCCAGCGGCCGGGACAGTGGATTGGATGGCTACACCTTC	CASGRDSGLDGYTF
TRBV15	TRBD2	TRBJ2-5	.	16	TGTGCCACCAGCAGAGATACGCGGGGACTAAAAGAGACCCAGTACTTC	CATSRDTRGLKETQYF
TRBV7-3	TRBD2	TRBJ2-1	.	21	TGTGCCAGCAGCTTAACTACCAGCGGGAGATACCTAAAGGGAGGCAGTAATGAGCAGTTCTTC	CASSLTTSGRYLKGGSNEQFF
TRBV19	TRBD1	TRBJ2-7	.	13	TGTGCCAGTAGCCTTGGTGGGACAGACGAGCAGTACTTC	CASSLGGTDEQYF
TRBV20-1	.	TRBJ2-7	once	15	TGCAGTGCTAGAGACCCCAGACAGAGCTCCTACGAGCAGTACTTC	CSARDPRQSSYEQYF
TRBV7-2	TRBD1	TRBJ2-7	.	15	TGTGCCAGCAGCTTATACGGGACAGGGGCCTACGAGCAGTACTTC	CASSLYGTGAYEQYF
TRBV6-4	.	TRBJ1-5	few	10	TGTGCCAGCAGTGACTCGTCCCAGCATTTT	CASSDSSQHF
TRBV6-4	.	TRBJ2-1	medium-sized	15	TGTGCCAGCAGTGACTCAGAAGGCAGATACAATGAGCAGTTCTTC	CASSDSEGRYNEQFF
TRBV7-9	TRBD2	TRBJ2-2	.	16	TGTGCCAGCAGCCAAGTAGCGGGGGAGGCCACCGGGGAGCTGTTTTTT	CASSQVAGEATGELFF
TRBV20-1	TRBD1	TRBJ2-5	.	14	TGCAGTGCTAGAGTGCAAGACAGGGGAGAGACCCAGTACTTC	CSARVQDRGETQYF
TRBV4-3	.	TRBJ2-7	few	15	TGCGCCAGCAGCCTCCAAGGCACGGATGGCCACGAGCAGTACTTC	CASSLQGTDGHEQYF
TRBV7-9	.	TRBJ2-3	.	12	TGTGCCAGCAGCCCGTGGACAGCTACGCAGTATTTT	CASSPWTATQYF
TRBV6-2/TRBV6-3	.	TRBJ2-5	.	14	TGTGCCAGCAGTTACACTAGCCCCCAAGAGACCCAGTACTTC	CASSYTSPQETQYF
TRBV2	.	TRBJ1-6	.	15	TGTGCCAGCAGGCCCCCTACAGTGACCAATCCACCCCTCCACTTT	CASRPPTVTNPPLHF
TRBV10-3	.	TRBJ2-7	.	13	TGTGCCAGCAGTTTCGCGGAGTTATACGAGCAGTACTTC	CASSFAELYEQYF
TRBV6-4	.	TRBJ1-1	once	13	TGTGCCACCCCTTCCCCGGGCGACACTGAAGCTTTCTTT	CATPSPGDTEAFF
TRBV9	.	TRBJ2-7	.	8	TGTGCCAGCAGCGTAAACACCTTC	CASSVNTF
TRBV29-1	.	TRBJ1-1	.	13	TGCAGCGTTGACGACCTGGACAGAGCTGAAGCTTTCTTT	CSVDDLDRAEAFF
TRBV7-9	.	TRBJ2-2	.	15	TGTGCCAGCTGGGGCAGGGAGTCGGACACCGGGGAGCTGTTTTTT	CASWGRESDTGELFF
TRBV2	.	TRBJ2-7	.	13	TGTGCCAGCAGTGAACTCGGCCCGTACGAGCAGTACTTC	CASSELGPYEQYF
TRBV7-9	TRBD1	TRBJ1-3	.	15	TGTGCCAGCAGATCGGACAGGGCAGGTGGAAACACCATATATTTT	CASRSDRAGGNTIYF
TRBV7-9	.	TRBJ2-3	.	14	TGTGCCAGCAGCTTATGGTTAGCCCCAGATACGCAGTATTTT	CASSLWLAPDTQYF
TRBV14	.	TRBJ1-1	once	15	TGTGCCAGCAGCTCCCCCGGGACTCTGAACACTGAAGCTTTCTTT	CASSSPGTLNTEAFF
TRBV15	TRBD2	TRBJ2-3	few	17	TGTGCCACCAGCAGAGATTTCGCGGGGGGCACCACAGATACGCAGTATTTT	CATSRDFAGGTTDTQYF
TRBV29-1	.	TRBJ2-7	.	14	TGCAGCGTGAGCTCGCCAGACCCTTCGGCCGAGCAGTACTTC	CSVSSPDPSAEQYF
TRBV29-1	.	TRBJ2-3	.	12	TGCAGCGCCATACTAGTTGCAGATACGCAGTATTTT	CSAILVADTQYF
TRBV7-9	.	TRBJ2-2	.	14	TGTGCCAGCAGCTGGCAGGGCCACACCGGGGAGCTGTTTTTT	CASSWQGHTGELFF
TRBV15	.	TRBJ2-7	.	12	TGTGCCACCAGCGGGGGGTTCCCGGGTCTGTACTTC	CATSGGFPGLYF